The 21 T cell receptor beta chains in this list originate from one sample, sequenced in a study of CD8 T cells in ankylosing spondylitis (dated by TCRdb to about 2017). The library was obtained by 5' RACE. The listed sequencing device is Illumina HiSeq 2500. The public reads were reprocessed in TCRdb via fastp at Q25 and MiXCR, keeping in-frame beta chains. A single entry per CDR3 protein holds the most common genes and DNA from its merged rows. For this sample there are about 180,000 distinct CDR3 sequences; 9.8% appear just once. The ten largest clones represent over 13% of the sample. The specimen was blood, either unsorted or a sorted T cell fraction (not recorded which). Receptors originate from a female donor with ankylosing spondylitis or in good health (not recorded which).

J is TRBJ1-1 and V is TRBV2; a possible D gene is TRBD1 (5 bases). The CDR3 length is 13 residues. The V end lost 8 bases, the J end lost 3 bases, and 13 bases lay between the germline ends. Looked up from germline, CDR1 is SNHLY and CDR2 is FYNNEI. CDR3 nucleotides: TGTGCCAGCCTGACCGGGACTCACACTGAAGCTTTCTTT. Translation gives CASLTGTHTEAFF.

The chain carries TRBV11-2 and TRBJ2-1; D unresolved. The ends were cut back, 1 base at V and 7 bases at J, with 8 bases in the middle. The CDR3 length is 13 residues. The germline CDR1 and CDR2 sequences are SGHAT and FQNNGV. The CDR3 reads CASSLASLNEQFF. CDR3 bases: TGTGCCAGCAGCTTAGCGAGCCTGAATGAGCAGTTCTTC.

The chain links TRBV11-2 to TRBJ1-1, with 7 bases fitting TRBD1. Germline loops: CDR1 SGHAT, CDR2 FQNNGV. J lost 4 bases, V lost 1 base, and 6 bases had no gene match. The CDR3 spans 15 residues. The CDR3 spells CASSLAYRGSTEAFF. CDR3 nucleotides: TGTGCCAGCAGCTTAGCTTACAGGGGTAGCACTGAAGCTTTCTTT.

This rearrangement joins TRBV9 to TRBJ1-1; a possible D gene is TRBD1 (6 bases). This CDR3 has 15 residues. The ends were cut back, 0 bases at V and 6 bases at J, with 15 bases in the middle. The germline CDR1 and CDR2 sequences are SGDLS and YYNGEE. In DNA, the CDR3 is TGTGCCAGCAGCGTAGTAGGGACATCTAACGCTGAAGCTTTCTTT. It translates to CASSVVGTSNAEAFF. Together with reference TRBV9 and TRBJ1-1, the CDR3 gives the full variable domain: DSGVTQTPKHLITATGQRVTLRCSPRSGDLSVYWYQQSLDQGLQFLIQYYNGEERAKGNILERFSAQQFPDLHSELNLSSLELGDSALYFCASSVVGTSNAEAFFGQGTRLTVV.

The chain employs TRBV6-1 and TRBJ2-7; D may correspond to TRBD1 or TRBD2 (5 bases each). The CDR3 sequence is 14 residues long. V was pared by 8 bases and J by 1 base, with 15 bases between. Germline loops: CDR1 MNHNS, CDR2 SASEGT. The CDR3 loop reads CASVGDRGSYEQYF. The CDR3 DNA reads as TGTGCCAGCGTGGGGGATCGGGGATCCTACGAGCAGTACTTC.

The V and J genes are TRBV4-1 and TRBJ1-4; D possibly corresponds to TRBD1 (5 bases). The germline V and J ends were trimmed by 1 base and 10 bases, with 16 bases remaining between them. Germline CDR1 reads MGHRA; CDR2 reads YSYEKL. The CDR3 sequence is 15 residues long. The CDR3 DNA follows: TGCGCCAGCAGCCAAGTAGCCGCAAAGGGGAGAAAACTGTTTTTT. This gives the protein CASSQVAAKGRKLFF.

This clonotype has a handful of counts. This chain uses TRBV20-1 with TRBJ2-2; a weak D match, TRBD1 (5 bases). CDR3 length equals 13 residues. Trimming removed 6 bases at V and 3 bases at J, with 11 bases between. Germline CDR1 reads DFQATT; CDR2 reads SNEGSKA (reference sequence). In nucleotides, the CDR3 is TGCAGTGCGCCAGGGCTGGACACCGGGGAGCTGTTTTTT. Its translation is CSAPGLDTGELFF.

This clonotype was counted only a few times. The chain combines TRBV28 with TRBJ2-5; D remains ambiguous. The V gene's germline CDR1 is MDHEN and CDR2 SYDVKM. Deletions cut 5 bases from V and 1 base from J, with 14 bases between. The CDR3 sequence is 15 residues long. DNA of the CDR3: TGTGCCAGCAGTCTCCGCTCGGAGTTCCAAGAGACCCAGTACTTC. Translation: CASSLRSEFQETQYF.

The CDR3 spells CATSLAGGHEQYF. The CDR3 DNA is TGTGCCACCAGCTTAGCGGGAGGACACGAGCAGTACTTC. The chain is built from TRBV15 and TRBJ2-7; 10 bases line up with TRBD2. Germline V gene data show CDR1 as LNHNV and CDR2 as YYDKDF (reference sequence). The V and J ends lost 5 bases and 5 bases, in that order; junction bases with no gene match: 3. The CDR3 totals 13 residues.

CDR3 protein: CASSDLVGYTGELFF. For the CDR3, the DNA is TGTGCCAGTTCCGACCTAGTGGGATACACCGGGGAGCTGTTTTTT. V and J are TRBV27 and TRBJ2-2; D is unclear. V lost 9 bases to trimming and J lost 3 bases, with 17 bases between them. Germline CDR1 reads MNHEY; CDR2 reads SMNVEV (reference sequence). CDR3 size: 15 residues.

This clonotype showed up just a few times. V is TRBV4-3 and J is TRBJ2-6, with no clear D. CDR1 is LGHNA, CDR2 YSLEER, per germline. V dropped 4 bases and J dropped 3 bases, with 10 bases sitting between them. The CDR3 has 15 residues. In nucleotides, the CDR3 is TGCGCCAGCAGCCTCGGGTCGGGTGGGGCCAACGTCCTGACTTTC. As protein: CASSLGSGGANVLTF.

This clonotype showed up just a few times. The rearrangement links TRBV27 to TRBJ2-7; 7 nucleotides line up with TRBD2. Looked up from germline, CDR1 is MNHEY and CDR2 is SMNVEV (reference sequence). The V gene end was trimmed by 3 bases and the J gene end by 1 base; junction bases not matched to a gene: 6. The CDR3 is 15 residues long. The chain's CDR3 is CASSLSGTTSYEQYF. The DNA of the CDR3 is TGTGCCAGCAGTTTGAGTGGGACTACATCCTACGAGCAGTACTTC.

The chain links TRBV5-1 to TRBJ2-3, with 10 bases aligning to TRBD2. Germline V CDR1 and CDR2: SGHRS, YFSETQ. The trim removed 4 bases at V and 2 bases at J, leaving 19 bases unmatched. The CDR3 contains 20 residues. The CDR3: CASSGGGLADSPKDTDTQYF. As DNA, the CDR3 is TGCGCCAGCAGCGGAGGCGGACTAGCGGATTCCCCGAAAGACACAGATACGCAGTATTTT.

The V call is TRBV7-3, the J call TRBJ1-1; no clear D gene. V lost 5 bases to trimming and J lost 1 base, with 8 bases between them. Germline assignment: CDR1 SGHTA and CDR2 FQGTGA. This CDR3 has 13 residues. The CDR3 sequence is CASSSATNTEAFF. The CDR3 nucleotides are TGTGCCAGCAGCAGTGCGACGAACACTGAAGCTTTCTTT.

The table lists this clonotype with a few counts. The gene calls are TRBV5-1 and TRBJ2-7, with D possibly TRBD1 on 6 matching bases. The CDR3 is made up of 13 amino acids. Germline values: CDR1 SGHRS, CDR2 YFSETQ. Deletions cut 2 bases from V and 5 bases from J, with 11 bases between. The CDR3 region has the DNA TGCGCCAGCAGCTTCACAGGGACCGACGAGCAGTACTTC. Encoded protein: CASSFTGTDEQYF.

This clonotype was detected ten times or more. The V call is TRBV4-3, the J call TRBJ2-1, with D unresolved. Germline CDR1 and CDR2: LGHNA and YSLEER. V was shortened by 0 bases and J by 10 bases, with 13 bases between the two germline ends. This CDR3 comprises 14 residues. CDR3 region: CASSQDMSADEQFF. The CDR3 nucleotides read TGCGCCAGCAGCCAAGATATGTCGGCAGACGAGCAGTTCTTC.

The chain joins TRBV5-8 to TRBJ2-7, with D unresolved. The CDR3 covers 14 residues. CDR1 is SGHTS, CDR2 YDEGEE, per germline. V lost 1 base, J lost 2 bases, and 10 bases lay in between. CDR3 sequence (DNA): TGTGCCAGCAGCTTGATCTACGGAACCTACGAGCAGTACTTC. This sequence encodes CASSLIYGTYEQYF. The full variable domain, in which reference TRBV5-8 and TRBJ2-7 provide the parts outside the CDR3, is EAGVTQSPTHLIKTRGQQATLRCSPISGHTSVYWYQQALGLGLQFLLWYDEGEERNRGNFPPRFSGRQFPNYSSELNVNALELEDSALYLCASSLIYGTYEQYFGPGTRLTVT.

This clonotype was observed a handful of times. The chain recombines TRBV9 with TRBJ2-1, with no clear D. The germline CDR1 and CDR2 sequences are SGDLS and YYNGEE. With 4 bases removed from V and 4 bases from J, the gap between germline ends came to 9 bases. The CDR3 covers 13 residues. This chain's CDR3 is CASSSMGYNEQFF. In nucleotides, the CDR3 is TGTGCCAGCAGCAGCATGGGGTACAATGAGCAGTTCTTC. The entire variable domain, with the rest obtained from reference TRBV9 and TRBJ2-1, is as follows: DSGVTQTPKHLITATGQRVTLRCSPRSGDLSVYWYQQSLDQGLQFLIQYYNGEERAKGNILERFSAQQFPDLHSELNLSSLELGDSALYFCASSSMGYNEQFFGPGTRLTVL.

The chain joins TRBV9 to TRBJ2-7; 10 bases align to TRBD1. CDR1 and CDR2 from the germline V gene are SGDLS and YYNGEE. J gave up 4 bases and V 0 bases, and 1 base lay outside the gene matches. The CDR3 spans 14 residues. CDR3 in DNA: TGTGCCAGCAGCGTAGGGGACAGGGGTTACGAGCAGTACTTC. Translation gives CASSVGDRGYEQYF.

This clonotype was detected ten times or more. The rearrangement uses TRBV7-2 and TRBJ1-5; D possibly corresponds to TRBD1 (5 bases). The CDR3 consists of 13 residues. Deletions cut 2 bases from V and 7 bases from J, with 9 bases between. CDR1 SGHTA and CDR2 FQGNSA come from the germline V gene. This chain's CDR3 is CASSLRGGQPQHF. Here the CDR3 DNA reads TGTGCCAGCAGCTTAAGGGGTGGCCAGCCCCAGCATTTT.

This sequence joins TRBV30 and TRBJ2-1; 8 bases are a match to TRBD2. The CDR3 extends over 15 amino acids. Per germline, CDR1 GTSNPN and CDR2 SVGIG (reference sequence). J lost 9 bases, V lost 4 bases, and 14 bases had no gene match. The CDR3 DNA reads as TGTGCCTGGAAAAGGACAGCCGGGAGGGGGGGTGAGCAGTTCTTC. Protein product: CAWKRTAGRGGEQFF.